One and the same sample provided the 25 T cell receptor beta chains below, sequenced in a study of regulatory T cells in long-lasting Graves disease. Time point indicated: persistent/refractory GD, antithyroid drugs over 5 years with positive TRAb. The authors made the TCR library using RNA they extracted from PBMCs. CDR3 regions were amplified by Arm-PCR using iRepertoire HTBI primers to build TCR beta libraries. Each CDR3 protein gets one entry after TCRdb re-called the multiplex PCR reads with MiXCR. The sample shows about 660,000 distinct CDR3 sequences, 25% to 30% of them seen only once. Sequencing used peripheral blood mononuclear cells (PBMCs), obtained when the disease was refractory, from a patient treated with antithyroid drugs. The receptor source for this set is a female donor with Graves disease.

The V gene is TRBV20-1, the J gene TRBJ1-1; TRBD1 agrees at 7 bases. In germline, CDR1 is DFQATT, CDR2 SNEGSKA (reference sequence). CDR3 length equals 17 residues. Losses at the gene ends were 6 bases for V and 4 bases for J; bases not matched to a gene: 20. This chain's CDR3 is CSAHHTGDVWSGTEAFF. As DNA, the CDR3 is TGCAGTGCACACCACACAGGGGACGTCTGGTCAGGCACTGAAGCTTTCTTT.

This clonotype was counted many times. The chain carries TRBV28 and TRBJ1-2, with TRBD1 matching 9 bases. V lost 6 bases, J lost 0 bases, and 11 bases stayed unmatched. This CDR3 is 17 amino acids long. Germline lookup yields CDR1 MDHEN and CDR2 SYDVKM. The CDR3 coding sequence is TGTGCCAGCAGCCCCTCGTCGGGACAGGGCCCTAACTATGGCTACACCTTC. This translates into CASSPSSGQGPNYGYTF.

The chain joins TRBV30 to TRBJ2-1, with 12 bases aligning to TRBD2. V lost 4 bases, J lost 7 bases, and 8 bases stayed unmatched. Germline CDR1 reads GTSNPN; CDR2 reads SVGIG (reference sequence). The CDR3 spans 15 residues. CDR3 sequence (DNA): TGTGCCTGGATTCGACTAGCGGGAGCAGATAATGAGCAGTTCTTC. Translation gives CAWIRLAGADNEQFF.

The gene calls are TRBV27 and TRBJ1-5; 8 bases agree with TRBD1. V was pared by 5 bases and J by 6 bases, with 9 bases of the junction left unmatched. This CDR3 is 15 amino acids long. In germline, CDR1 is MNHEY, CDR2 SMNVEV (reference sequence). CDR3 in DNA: TGTGCCAGCAGTCCGCAGGGGGCGAGAAGTCAGCCCCAGCATTTT. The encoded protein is CASSPQGARSQPQHF.

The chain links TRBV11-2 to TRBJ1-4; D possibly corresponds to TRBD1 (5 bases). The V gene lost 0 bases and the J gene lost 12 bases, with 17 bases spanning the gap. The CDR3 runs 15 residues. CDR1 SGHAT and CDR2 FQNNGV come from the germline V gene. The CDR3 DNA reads TGTGCCAGCAGCTTAGATGGGACGAACATACGGGAACTGTTTTTT. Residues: CASSLDGTNIRELFF.

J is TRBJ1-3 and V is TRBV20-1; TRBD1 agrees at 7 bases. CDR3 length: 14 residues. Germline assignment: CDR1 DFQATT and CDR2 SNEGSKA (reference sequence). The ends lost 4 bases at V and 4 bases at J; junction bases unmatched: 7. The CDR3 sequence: CSATRGQPGNTIYF. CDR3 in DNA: TGCAGTGCTACCCGGGGACAGCCAGGAAACACCATATATTTT.

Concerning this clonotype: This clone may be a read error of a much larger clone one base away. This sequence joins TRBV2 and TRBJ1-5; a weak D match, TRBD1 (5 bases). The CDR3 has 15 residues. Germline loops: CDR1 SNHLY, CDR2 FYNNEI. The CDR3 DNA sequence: TGTGCCAGCAGTGATCGCACAGGTGAAAATCAGTCCCAGCATTTT. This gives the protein CASSDRTGENQSQHF. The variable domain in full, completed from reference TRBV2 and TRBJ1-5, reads EPEVTQTPSHQVTQMGQEVILRCVPISNHLYFYWYRQILGQKVEFLVSFYNNEISEKSEIFDDQFSVERPDGSNFTLKIRSTKLEDSAMYFCASSDRTGENQSQHFGDGTRLSIL.

The CDR3, as DNA: TGTGCCAGCAGCCCTCATCAGGCAGTGGGGGCCACTGAAGCTTTCTTT. It yields the protein CASSPHQAVGATEAFF. V and J are TRBV3-1 and TRBJ1-1, with D tentatively TRBD1 (6 bases). Trimming took off 4 bases at V and 4 bases at J, with 19 bases between the two ends. The CDR3 spans 16 residues. CDR1 is LGHDT, CDR2 YNNKEL, per germline (reference sequence).

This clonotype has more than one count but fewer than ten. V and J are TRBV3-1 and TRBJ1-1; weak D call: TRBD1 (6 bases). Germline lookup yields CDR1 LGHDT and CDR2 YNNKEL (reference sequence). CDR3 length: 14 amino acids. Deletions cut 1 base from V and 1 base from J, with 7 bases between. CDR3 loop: CASSQADRNTEAFF. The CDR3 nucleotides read TGTGCCAGCAGCCAAGCGGACAGGAACACTGAAGCTTTCTTT.

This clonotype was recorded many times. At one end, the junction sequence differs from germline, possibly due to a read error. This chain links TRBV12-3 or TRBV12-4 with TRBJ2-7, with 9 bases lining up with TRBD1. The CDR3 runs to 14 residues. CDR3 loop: CASSSGQGTYEQYF. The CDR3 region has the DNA TGTGCCAGTAGTTCCGGACAGGGGACCTACGAGCAGTACTTC.

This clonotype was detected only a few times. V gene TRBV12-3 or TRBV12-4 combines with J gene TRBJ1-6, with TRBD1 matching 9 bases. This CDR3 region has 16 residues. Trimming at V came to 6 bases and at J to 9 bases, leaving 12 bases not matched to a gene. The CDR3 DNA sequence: TGTGCCAGCAGCCTTGGAACCGGGACAGGGCCTTCACCCCTCCACTTT. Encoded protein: CASSLGTGTGPSPLHF.

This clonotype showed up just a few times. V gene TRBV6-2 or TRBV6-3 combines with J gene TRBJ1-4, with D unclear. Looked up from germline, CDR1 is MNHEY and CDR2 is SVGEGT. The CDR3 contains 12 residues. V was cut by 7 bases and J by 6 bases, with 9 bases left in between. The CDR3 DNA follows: TGTGCCAGCACGGCATCGTATGAAAAACTGTTTTTT. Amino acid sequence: CASTASYEKLFF.

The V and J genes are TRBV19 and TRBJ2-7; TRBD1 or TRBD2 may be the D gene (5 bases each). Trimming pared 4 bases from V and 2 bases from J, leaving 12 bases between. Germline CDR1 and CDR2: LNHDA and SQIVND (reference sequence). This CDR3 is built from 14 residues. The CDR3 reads CASSTGTQPYEQYF. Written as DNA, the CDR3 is TGTGCCAGTAGTACCGGGACCCAACCCTACGAGCAGTACTTC.

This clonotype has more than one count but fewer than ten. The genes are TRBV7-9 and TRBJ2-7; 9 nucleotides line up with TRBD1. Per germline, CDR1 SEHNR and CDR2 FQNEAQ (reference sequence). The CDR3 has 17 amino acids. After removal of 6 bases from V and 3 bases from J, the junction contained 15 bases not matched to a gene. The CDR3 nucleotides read TGTGCCAGCAGTCTCCGGGACAGGGTGGGACTTTGCTACGAGCAGTACTTC. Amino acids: CASSLRDRVGLCYEQYF.

The CDR3 bases are TGTGCCAGCAGTTACTTGGTGGTCGACGCAGATACGCAGTATTTT. It is translated as CASSYLVVDADTQYF. The V call is TRBV6-2 or TRBV6-3, the J call TRBJ2-3; D is ambiguous. Germline V gene lookup returns CDR1 MNHEY and CDR2 SVGEGT. V lost 1 base and J 4 bases, leaving 12 bases between the germline ends. This CDR3 is 15 amino acids long.

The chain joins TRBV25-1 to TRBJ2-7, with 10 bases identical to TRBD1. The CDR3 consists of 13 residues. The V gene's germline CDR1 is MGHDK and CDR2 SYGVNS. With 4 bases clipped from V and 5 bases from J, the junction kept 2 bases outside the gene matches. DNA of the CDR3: TGTGCCAGCAGTGGGGACAGGGGCAACGAGCAGTACTTC. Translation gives CASSGDRGNEQYF.

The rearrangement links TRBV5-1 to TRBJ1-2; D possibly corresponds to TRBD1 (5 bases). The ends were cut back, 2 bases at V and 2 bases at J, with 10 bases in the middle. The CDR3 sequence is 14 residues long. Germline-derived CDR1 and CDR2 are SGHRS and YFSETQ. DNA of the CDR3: TGCGCCAGCAGCTTAACAGGATTCAACTATGGCTACACCTTC. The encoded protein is CASSLTGFNYGYTF. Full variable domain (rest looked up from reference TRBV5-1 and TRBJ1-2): KAGVTQTPRYLIKTRGQQVTLSCSPISGHRSVSWYQQTPGQGLQFLFEYFSETQRNKGNFPGRFSGRQFSNSRSEMNVSTLELGDSALYLCASSLTGFNYGYTFGSGTRLTVV.

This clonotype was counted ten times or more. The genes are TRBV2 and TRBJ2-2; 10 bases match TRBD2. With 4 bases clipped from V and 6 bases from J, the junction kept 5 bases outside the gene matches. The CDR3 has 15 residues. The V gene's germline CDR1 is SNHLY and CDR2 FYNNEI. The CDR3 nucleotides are TGTGCCAGCAGTGGTCTAGCGGGAGCGGCCGGGGAGCTGTTTTTT. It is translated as CASSGLAGAAGELFF.

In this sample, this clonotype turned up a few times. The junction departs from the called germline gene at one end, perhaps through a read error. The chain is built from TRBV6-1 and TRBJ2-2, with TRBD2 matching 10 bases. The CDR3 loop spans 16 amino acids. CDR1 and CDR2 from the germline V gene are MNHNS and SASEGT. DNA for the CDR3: TGTGCCAGCAGTCACGTTAGCGGGAGGTACACCGGGGAGCTGTATTTT. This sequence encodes CASSHVSGRYTGELYF.

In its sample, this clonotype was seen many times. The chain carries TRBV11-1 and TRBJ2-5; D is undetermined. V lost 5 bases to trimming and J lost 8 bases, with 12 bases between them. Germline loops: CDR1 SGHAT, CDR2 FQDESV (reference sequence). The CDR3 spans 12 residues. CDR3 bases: TGTGCCAGCAGCCGGCGGACCGATACCCAGTACTTC. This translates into CASSRRTDTQYF.

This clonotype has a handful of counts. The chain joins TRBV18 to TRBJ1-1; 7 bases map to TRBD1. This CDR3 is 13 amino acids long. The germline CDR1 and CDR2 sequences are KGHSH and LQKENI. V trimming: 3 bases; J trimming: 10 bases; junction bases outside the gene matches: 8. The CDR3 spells CASSPDRDGVAFF. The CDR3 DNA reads TGTGCCAGCTCACCCGACAGGGATGGGGTAGCTTTCTTT.

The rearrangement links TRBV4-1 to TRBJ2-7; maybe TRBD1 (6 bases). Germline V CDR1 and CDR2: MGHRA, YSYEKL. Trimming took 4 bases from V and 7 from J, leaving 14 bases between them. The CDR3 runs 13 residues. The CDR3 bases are TGCGCCAGCAGCCTCATCCCGGGACATGAGCAGTACTTC. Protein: CASSLIPGHEQYF.

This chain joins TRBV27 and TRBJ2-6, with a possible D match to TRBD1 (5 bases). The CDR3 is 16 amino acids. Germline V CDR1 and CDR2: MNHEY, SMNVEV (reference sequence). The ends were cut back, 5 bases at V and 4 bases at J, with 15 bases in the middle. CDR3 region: CASSHATGSGANVLTF. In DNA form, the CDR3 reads TGTGCCAGCAGTCACGCCACAGGAAGCGGGGCCAACGTCCTGACTTTC.

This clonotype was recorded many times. CDR3 DNA: TGCAGTGCTAGAGGAAAGGGACAGGGAAACGAGCAGTACTTC. Protein: CSARGKGQGNEQYF. The chain recombines TRBV20-1 with TRBJ2-7; 9 bases align to TRBD1. J gave up 5 bases and V 1 base, and 6 bases lay outside the gene matches. The V gene's germline CDR1 is DFQATT and CDR2 SNEGSKA (reference sequence). The CDR3 consists of 14 residues.

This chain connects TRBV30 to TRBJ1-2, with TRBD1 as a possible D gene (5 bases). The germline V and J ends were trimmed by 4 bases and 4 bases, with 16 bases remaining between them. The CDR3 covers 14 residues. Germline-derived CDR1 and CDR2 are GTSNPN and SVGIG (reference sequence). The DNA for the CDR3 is TGTGCCTGGACTCCAGACAGCCTCTCCTATGGCTACACCTTC. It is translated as CAWTPDSLSYGYTF. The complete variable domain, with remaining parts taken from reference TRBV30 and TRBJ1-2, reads SQTIHQWPATLVQPVGSPLSLECTVEGTSNPNLYWYRQAAGRGLQLLFYSVGIGQISSEVPQNLSASRPQDRQFILSSKKLLLSDSGFYLCAWTPDSLSYGYTFGSGTRLTVV.